These 10 T cell receptor beta chains share one sample of origin, sequenced in a study of lymphopenia after photon versus proton radiotherapy. Profiled with immunoSEQ multiplex PCR; TCRdb holds only in-frame clones, not every one. The sample gives 150,000 to 200,000 clones, approximately 91% of which show up once; about 4.7% is in the top ten. The sequences come from peripheral blood, collected from a patient treated with photon-based radiotherapy. These receptors all stem from a man in his fifties or sixties with gastric cancer.

This clone was recorded only once. The rearrangement uses TRBV7-2 and TRBJ2-5; 9 bases fit TRBD2. Germline CDR1 reads SGHTA; CDR2 reads FQGNSA. CDR3 length: 15 residues. V was clipped by 5 bases and J by 5 bases; unmatched bases: 9. The CDR3 sequence is CASSLSVSGSETQYF. The CDR3 DNA reads TGTGCCAGCAGCCTCTCTGTTAGCGGGAGTGAGACCCAGTACTTC.

The rearrangement uses TRBV11-2 and TRBJ2-1, with 9 bases matching TRBD2. The germline gives CDR1 SGHAT, CDR2 FQNNGV. Losses at the gene ends were 1 base for V and 8 bases for J; bases not matched to a gene: 9. The CDR3 totals 16 residues. CDR3 nucleotides: TGTGCCAGCAGCTTAGGCTTGGGGACTAGCAGGGATGAGCAGTTCTTC. This encodes CASSLGLGTSRDEQFF.

V gene TRBV18 combines with J gene TRBJ2-5; D is unclear. This CDR3 contains 12 residues. Germline lookup yields CDR1 KGHSH and CDR2 LQKENI. V lost 0 bases, J lost 2 bases, and 1 base lay in between. CDR3 region: CASSPPQETQYF. CDR3 coding DNA: TGTGCCAGCTCACCACCTCAAGAGACCCAGTACTTC.

This clone was seen just once. The chain employs TRBV6-5 and TRBJ1-2, with 7 bases aligning to TRBD1. This CDR3 spans 13 amino acids. V lost 6 bases and J lost 4; bases outside the gene matches: 5. From germline, CDR1 is MNHEY and CDR2 SVGAGI. CDR3 residues: CASSLGTVYGYTF. CDR3 DNA sequence: TGTGCCAGCAGCCTAGGGACAGTCTATGGCTACACCTTC.

The rearrangement uses TRBV5-6 and TRBJ1-1; D possibly corresponds to TRBD1 (6 bases). This CDR3 is 16 amino acids long. In germline, CDR1 is SGHDT, CDR2 YYEEEE. V lost 4 bases to trimming and J lost 5 bases, with 21 bases between them. CDR3: CASSPSHLLGGTEAFF. For the CDR3, the DNA is TGTGCCAGCAGCCCATCCCATTTATTAGGGGGGACTGAAGCTTTCTTT.

The rearrangement joins TRBV4-3 to TRBJ1-1, with D possibly TRBD1 on 5 matching bases. CDR1 and CDR2 from the germline V gene are LGHNA and YSLEER. This CDR3 contains 14 residues. The ends were cut back, 4 bases at V and 4 bases at J, with 13 bases in the middle. For the CDR3, the DNA is TGCGCCAGCAGCCGGGGGGGAATTGGCACTGAAGCTTTCTTT. Protein: CASSRGGIGTEAFF.

The chain couples TRBV6-1 to TRBJ2-3, with D unclear. This CDR3 comprises 11 residues. CDR1 is MNHNS, CDR2 SASEGT, per germline. Trimming removed 5 bases at V and 5 bases at J, with 5 bases between. The CDR3 is CASSPQDTQYF. For the CDR3, the DNA is TGTGCCAGCAGTCCTCAAGATACGCAGTATTTT.

The CDR3 spells CASSQDWEQGSSNQPQHF. CDR3 sequence (DNA): TGCGCCAGCAGCCAAGATTGGGAACAGGGATCTAGCAATCAGCCCCAGCATTTT. The genes are TRBV4-3 and TRBJ1-5; tentative D call: TRBD1 (6 bases). CDR1 is LGHNA, CDR2 YSLEER, per germline. Trimming removed 0 bases from V and 0 bases from J, with 15 bases in between. This CDR3 region has 18 residues.

The chain employs TRBV18 and TRBJ2-7; a possible D gene is TRBD2 (6 bases). Trimming took 6 bases from V and 3 from J, leaving 12 bases between them. The CDR3 totals 13 residues. Germline CDR1 is KGHSH and CDR2 is LQKENI. CDR3 in DNA: TGTGCCAGCTCCCTCACGGGGGACTACGAGCAGTACTTC. Amino acids: CASSLTGDYEQYF.

CDR3 DNA: TGTGCCAGCAGCCGAATGAACACTGAAGCTTTCTTT. It codes for CASSRMNTEAFF. The chain combines TRBV7-9 with TRBJ1-1, with no clear D. CDR1 is SEHNR, CDR2 FQNEAQ, per germline (reference sequence). There are 12 residues in the CDR3. Trimming pared 5 bases from V and 0 bases from J, leaving 4 bases between.